This is a list of T cell receptor beta chains from one sample in a study of T cell responses to AZD1222 COVID-19 vaccine. Here immunoSEQ multiplex PCR was the method, and the copy in TCRdb shows in-frame clones only, minus some. The data hold under 35,000 clones, with less than 90% observed a single time. The sample was peripheral blood, taken on day 0 of AZD1222 vaccination. All receptors come from an adult in good health. Each CDR3 is given with its conserved first and last residue. The D gene is left open where the match is weak. Part of the rows lack a size; the others show once, few, many or a class for expanded clones.

TRBV7-2	NA	TRBJ1-2	NA	TGTGCCAGCAGCTTAGGACAGGCGAACTATGGCTACACCTTC	CASSLGQANYGYTF
TRBV9	NA	TRBJ2-1	TRBD1	TGTGCCAGCAGCGTACCCGGGACAGGGGCCTACAATGAGCAGTTCTTC	CASSVPGTGAYNEQFF
TRBV24-1	NA	TRBJ2-3	NA	TGTGCCACAGAAGGAGGGGGCGCAGATACGCAGTATTTT	CATEGGGADTQYF
TRBV11-2	NA	TRBJ1-2	TRBD1	TGTGCCAGCAGCTTGGGACAGGTCCTTGGCTACACCTTC	CASSLGQVLGYTF
TRBV3-1/TRBV3-2	once	TRBJ1-2	NA	TGTGCCAGCAGCGAAGGCAACTATGGCTACACCTTC	CASSEGNYGYTF
TRBV27	NA	TRBJ2-1	NA	TGTGCCAGCAGGGTACAGGGTGAGGATGAGCAGTTCTTC	CASRVQGEDEQFF
TRBV10-1	NA	TRBJ1-1	TRBD1	TGCGCCAGCTCTCGGGACAGGGGGCGGACTGAAGCTTTCTTT	CASSRDRGRTEAFF
TRBV15	NA	TRBJ1-2	NA	TGTGCCACCAGCAGAGATACAAAGGGAAGGGCCTGGTCTGGCTACACCTTC	CATSRDTKGRAWSGYTF
TRBV19	NA	TRBJ1-5	TRBD1	TGTGCCAGTAGTGACAGGGAGGGCAATCAGCCCCAGCATTTT	CASSDREGNQPQHF
TRBV28	NA	TRBJ1-2	TRBD1	TGTGCCAGCAGTTTATCTGCAGGGGGAGTGTCTGGCTACACCTTC	CASSLSAGGVSGYTF
TRBV3-1/TRBV3-2	NA	TRBJ2-3	NA	TGTGCCAGCAGCCGGCAGTTGGGGGGCCGCACAGATACGCAGTATTTT	CASSRQLGGRTDTQYF
TRBV9	NA	TRBJ1-2	NA	TGTGCCAGCAGCCCGGCGGTCGGTGGGGGCTACACCTTC	CASSPAVGGGYTF
TRBV19	NA	TRBJ1-5	NA	TGTGCCAGTAGTATATCTAGCTGGCAGGACAATCAGCCCCAGCATTTT	CASSISSWQDNQPQHF
TRBV9	NA	TRBJ2-1	NA	TGTGCCAGCACCACCGCCGGGCTGGTACCTGGCGAGCAGTTCTTC	CASTTAGLVPGEQFF
TRBV19	NA	TRBJ2-1	NA	TGTGCCAGTAGTATAAGCCCAGGCTACAATGAGCAGTTCTTC	CASSISPGYNEQFF
TRBV19	NA	TRBJ1-2	NA	TGTGCCAGTACCAAGGTCGGGGGGCACGGTGGCTACACCTTC	CASTKVGGHGGYTF
TRBV7-2	medium-sized	TRBJ2-3	NA	TGTGCCAGCAGCTTAGTTTGGGGGCGAACAGATACGCAGTATTTT	CASSLVWGRTDTQYF
TRBV10-1	NA	TRBJ2-5	TRBD2	TGCGCCAGCAGTCGAGGACTAGCGGGAGCCCTTGGGACCCAGTACTTC	CASSRGLAGALGTQYF
TRBV13	NA	TRBJ1-1	NA	TGTGCCAGCAGCTTAGGGAACACTGAAGCTTTCTTT	CASSLGNTEAFF
TRBV27	NA	TRBJ1-2	TRBD1	TGTGCCAGCAGGTTCGGCACCACGGGGACAGGGGGCTCGGACTATGGCTACACCTTC	CASRFGTTGTGGSDYGYTF